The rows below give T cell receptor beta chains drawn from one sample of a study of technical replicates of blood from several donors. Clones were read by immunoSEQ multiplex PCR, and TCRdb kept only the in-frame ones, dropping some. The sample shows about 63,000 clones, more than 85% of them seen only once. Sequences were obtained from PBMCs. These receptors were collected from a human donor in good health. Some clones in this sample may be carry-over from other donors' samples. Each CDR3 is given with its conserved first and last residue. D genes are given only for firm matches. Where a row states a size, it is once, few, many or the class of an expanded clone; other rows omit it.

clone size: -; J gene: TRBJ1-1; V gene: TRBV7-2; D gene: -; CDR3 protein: CASSQWEEAFF; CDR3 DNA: TGTGCCAGCAGCCAATGGGAGGAAGCTTTCTTT
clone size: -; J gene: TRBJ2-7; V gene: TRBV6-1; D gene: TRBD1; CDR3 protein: CASRGGQDTKQYF; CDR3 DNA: TGTGCCAGCAGAGGGGGCCAGGATACAAAGCAGTACTTC
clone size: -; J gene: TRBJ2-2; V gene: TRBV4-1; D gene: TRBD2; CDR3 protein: CASSQGGLDHTGELFF; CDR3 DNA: TGCGCCAGCAGCCAGGGGGGACTAGACCACACCGGGGAGCTGTTTTTT
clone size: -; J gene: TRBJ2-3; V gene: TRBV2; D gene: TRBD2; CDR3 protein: CASSEGWTSGGLTDTQYF; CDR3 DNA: TGTGCCAGCAGTGAGGGATGGACTAGCGGGGGACTAACAGATACGCAGTATTTT
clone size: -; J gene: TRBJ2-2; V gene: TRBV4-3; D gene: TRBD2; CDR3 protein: CASSLGTSGSYGELFF; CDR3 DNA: TGCGCCAGCAGCCTTGGGACTAGCGGGAGTTACGGGGAGCTGTTTTTT
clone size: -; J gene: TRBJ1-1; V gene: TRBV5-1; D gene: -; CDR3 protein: CASRWNRDTEAFF; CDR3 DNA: TGCGCCAGCAGATGGAACAGGGACACTGAAGCTTTCTTT
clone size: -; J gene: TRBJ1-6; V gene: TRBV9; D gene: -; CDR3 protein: CASSGPGRDSPLHF; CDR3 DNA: TGTGCCAGCAGCGGGCCTGGTCGGGATTCACCCCTCCACTTT
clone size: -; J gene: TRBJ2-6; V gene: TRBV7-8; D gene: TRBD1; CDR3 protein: CASSLVGDRGSFGANVLTF; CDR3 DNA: TGTGCCAGCAGCTTAGTTGGGGACAGGGGATCTTTTGGGGCCAACGTCCTGACTTTC
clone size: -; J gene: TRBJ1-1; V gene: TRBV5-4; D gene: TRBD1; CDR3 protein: CASSLTGQGQAFF; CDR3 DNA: TGTGCCAGCAGCTTGACTGGACAGGGACAAGCTTTCTTT
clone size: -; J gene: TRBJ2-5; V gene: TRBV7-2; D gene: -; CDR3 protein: CASSLLLSQETQYF; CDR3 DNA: TGTGCCAGCAGCTTACTACTAAGTCAAGAGACCCAGTACTTC
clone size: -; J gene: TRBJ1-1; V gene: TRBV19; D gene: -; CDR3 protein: CASSIVIRGDTEAFF; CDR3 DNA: TGTGCCAGTAGTATCGTCATCCGGGGGGACACTGAAGCTTTCTTT
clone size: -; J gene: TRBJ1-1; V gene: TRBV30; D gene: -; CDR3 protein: CAWSVGNTEAFF; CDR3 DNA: TGTGCCTGGAGTGTCGGGAACACTGAAGCTTTCTTT
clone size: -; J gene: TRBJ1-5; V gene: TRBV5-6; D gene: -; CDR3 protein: CASSRQGSRQPQHF; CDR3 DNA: TGTGCCAGCAGTCGCCAGGGGTCTAGGCAGCCCCAGCATTTT
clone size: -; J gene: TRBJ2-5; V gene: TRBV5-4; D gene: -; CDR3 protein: CASSLVDRQETQYF; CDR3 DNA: TGTGCCAGCAGCTTGGTGGACAGACAAGAGACCCAGTACTTC
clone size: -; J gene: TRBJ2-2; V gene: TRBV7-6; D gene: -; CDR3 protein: CASSPFPNTGELFF; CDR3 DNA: TGTGCCAGCAGCCCCTTTCCGAACACCGGGGAGCTGTTTTTT
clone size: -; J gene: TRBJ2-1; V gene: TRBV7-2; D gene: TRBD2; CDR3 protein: CASSFSGTSYNEQFF; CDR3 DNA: TGTGCCAGCAGCTTTAGCGGGACAAGCTACAATGAGCAGTTCTTC
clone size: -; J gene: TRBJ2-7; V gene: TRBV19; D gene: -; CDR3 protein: CASSAGPGYEQYF; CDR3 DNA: TGTGCCAGTAGTGCAGGGCCAGGCTACGAGCAGTACTTC
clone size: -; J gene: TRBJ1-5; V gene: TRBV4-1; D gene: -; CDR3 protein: CASSQVLTEHQPQHF; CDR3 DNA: TGCGCCAGCAGCCAAGTACTGACAGAACATCAGCCCCAGCATTTT
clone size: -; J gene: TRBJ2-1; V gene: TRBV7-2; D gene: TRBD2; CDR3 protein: CASSLRWGGGAFEQFF; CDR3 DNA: TGTGCCAGCAGCTTGCGGTGGGGCGGGGGGGCCTTTGAGCAGTTCTTC
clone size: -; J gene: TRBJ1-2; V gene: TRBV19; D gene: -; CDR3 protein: CASGKQGYGYTF; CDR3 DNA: TGTGCCAGTGGGAAACAGGGCTATGGCTACACCTTC
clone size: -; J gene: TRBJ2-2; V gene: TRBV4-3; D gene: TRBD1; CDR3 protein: CASSQGGGQGSGELFF; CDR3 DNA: TGCGCCAGCAGCCAAGGTGGGGGACAGGGCAGCGGGGAGCTGTTTTTT
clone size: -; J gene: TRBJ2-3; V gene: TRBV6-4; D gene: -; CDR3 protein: CASSDRGDTDTQYF; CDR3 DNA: TGTGCCAGCAGTGACCGCGGGGACACAGATACGCAGTATTTT
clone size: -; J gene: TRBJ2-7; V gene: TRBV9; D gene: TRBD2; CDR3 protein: CASSVALSAGASEQYF; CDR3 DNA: TGTGCCAGCAGCGTAGCTTTATCAGCGGGAGCCTCCGAGCAGTACTTC
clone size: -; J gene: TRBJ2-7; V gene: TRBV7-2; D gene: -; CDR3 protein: CASKADGGRNEQYF; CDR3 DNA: TGTGCCAGCAAGGCGGATGGGGGCAGGAACGAGCAGTACTTC
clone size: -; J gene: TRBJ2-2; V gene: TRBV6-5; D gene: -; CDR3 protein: CASIPKERAGELFF; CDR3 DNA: TGTGCCAGCATTCCAAAGGAGCGTGCCGGGGAGCTGTTTTTT
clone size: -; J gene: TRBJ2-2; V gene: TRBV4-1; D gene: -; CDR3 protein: CASSQEPEWTGELFF; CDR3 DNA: TGCGCCAGCAGCCAAGAGCCGGAGTGGACCGGGGAGCTGTTTTTT
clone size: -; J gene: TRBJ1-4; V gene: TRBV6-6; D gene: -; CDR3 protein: CASTRARNEKLFF; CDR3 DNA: TGTGCCAGCACCCGAGCGAGGAATGAAAAACTGTTTTTT
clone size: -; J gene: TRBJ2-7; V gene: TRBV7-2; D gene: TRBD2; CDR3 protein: CASSLFSGRVQAYEQYF; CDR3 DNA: TGTGCCAGCAGCTTATTTAGCGGGAGGGTTCAAGCCTACGAGCAGTACTTC
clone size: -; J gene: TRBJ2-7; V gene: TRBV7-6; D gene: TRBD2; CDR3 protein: CASSLGPSGSYEQYF; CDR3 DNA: TGTGCCAGCAGCTTAGGGCCTAGCGGGAGCTACGAGCAGTACTTC
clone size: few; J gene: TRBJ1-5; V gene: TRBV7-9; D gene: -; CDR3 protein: CASSLAGGNQPQHF; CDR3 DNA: TGTGCCAGCAGCTTAGCAGGGGGCAATCAGCCCCAGCATTTT
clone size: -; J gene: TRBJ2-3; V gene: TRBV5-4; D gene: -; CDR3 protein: CASSQRQYTDTQYF; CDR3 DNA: TGTGCCAGCAGCCAAAGACAGTACACAGATACGCAGTATTTT
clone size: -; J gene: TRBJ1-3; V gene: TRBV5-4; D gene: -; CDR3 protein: CASSLDPQRAGNTIYF; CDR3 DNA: TGTGCCAGCAGCTTGGATCCACAGAGGGCTGGAAACACCATATATTTT
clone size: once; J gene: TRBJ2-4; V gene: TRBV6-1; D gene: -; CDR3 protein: CASSEARAALTHIQYF; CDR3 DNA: TGTGCCAGCAGTGAAGCGCGGGCAGCACTTACCCACATTCAGTACTTC
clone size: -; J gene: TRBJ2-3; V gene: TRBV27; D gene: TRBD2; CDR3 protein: CASSLAGTGTDTQYF; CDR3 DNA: TGTGCCAGCAGCTTAGCGGGCACGGGCACAGATACGCAGTATTTT
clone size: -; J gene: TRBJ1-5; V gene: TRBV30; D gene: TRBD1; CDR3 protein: CAWSVRSGTGFGQPQHF; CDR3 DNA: TGTGCCTGGAGTGTAAGATCCGGGACAGGGTTCGGTCAGCCCCAGCATTTT
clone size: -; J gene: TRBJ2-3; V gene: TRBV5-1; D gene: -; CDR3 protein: CASSPVADTQYF; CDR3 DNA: TGCGCCAGCAGCCCAGTTGCAGATACGCAGTATTTT
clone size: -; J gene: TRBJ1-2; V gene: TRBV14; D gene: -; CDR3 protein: CASSQVPEPQGTYGYTF; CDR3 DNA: TGTGCCAGCAGCCAAGTTCCCGAACCACAGGGCACCTATGGCTACACCTTC